The next 6 T cell receptor beta chains were all read from a single sample in a study of shared clonotypes between healthy human individuals (dated by TCRdb to about 2020). CD8 naive samples consisted of CD45RO-negative cells that were positively selected for CCR7, yielding a CD45RA+CCR7+ population without TemRA cells. Library creation used the immunoSEQ multiplex PCR assay. This is the immuneACCESS table as TCRdb keeps it, with only in-frame sequences that have V and J called. A part of the clones is gone; compared with another copy, unresolved V genes explain less than half, and the rest is unexplained. In this sample the table shows fewer than 1 million clones, 90% to 97% of which occur a single time. Jointly, the top ten make up about 0.25% of the sample. Sequenced input: naive CD8+ T cells sorted from blood. Reading the label with the study, this specimen's cell subset or site is: CD45RA+CCR7+. Receptors were obtained from a man between 25 and 39 years old in good health.

The rearrangement uses TRBV10-1 and TRBJ2-2; no clear D gene. This CDR3 region has 13 residues. In germline, CDR1 is WNHNN, CDR2 SYGVQD (reference sequence). Trimming stripped 5 bases from V and 0 bases from J, with 4 bases between. The CDR3, as DNA: TGCGCCAGCAGTCCGGCGAACACCGGGGAGCTGTTTTTT. This sequence encodes CASSPANTGELFF.

This chain links TRBV5-1 with TRBJ2-1; 9 nucleotides align to TRBD2. This CDR3 has 13 amino acids. Germline CDR1 reads SGHRS; CDR2 reads YFSETQ. Unmatched junction bases numbered 3, after V lost 7 bases and J lost 4 bases. The CDR3 sequence: CASGREGYNEQFF. DNA for the CDR3: TGCGCCAGCGGGCGGGAGGGTTACAATGAGCAGTTCTTC.

As regards this clone: Sequence at one end of the junction differs from germline and may be a read error. The chain employs TRBV9 and TRBJ1-2; possible D gene TRBD1, 5 bases. The CDR3 runs to 15 residues. Germline lookup yields CDR1 SGDLS and CDR2 YYNGEE. The CDR3 DNA sequence: TGTGCCAACAGCGTAGCGGCAGGGACGAACTATGGCTACACCTTC. Translated, it gives CANSVAAGTNYGYTF. The full variable domain, rest sourced from reference TRBV9 and TRBJ1-2, is DSGVTQTPKHLITATGQRVTLRCSPRSGDLSVYWYQQSLDQGLQFLIQYYNGEERAKGNILERFSAQQFPDLHSELNLSSLELGDSALYFCANSVAAGTNYGYTFGSGTRLTVV.

V usage is TRBV6-5 and J usage is TRBJ2-3; no clear D. V was clipped by 5 bases and J by 7 bases, with 7 bases between them. CDR3 length: 11 residues. Germline V lookup: CDR1 MNHEY, CDR2 SVGAGI. CDR3: CASSDDNTQYF. The CDR3 nucleotides read TGTGCCAGCAGTGACGACAATACGCAGTATTTT.

This chain links TRBV7-8 with TRBJ1-2; a possible D gene is TRBD1 (6 bases). From germline, CDR1 is SGHVS and CDR2 FQNEAQ. The CDR3 extends over 18 amino acids. The V end lost 4 bases, the J end lost 0 bases, and 21 bases lay between the germline ends. The CDR3 coding sequence is TGTGCCAGCAGCTCACTTGGAGGGGGGGTATTTGCTAACTATGGCTACACCTTC. It specifies CASSSLGGGVFANYGYTF.

This chain uses TRBV14 with TRBJ2-6, with a possible D match to TRBD2 (5 bases). The V end was cut by 5 bases, the J end by 0 bases, with 14 bases between. Germline V gene data show CDR1 as SGHDN and CDR2 as FVKESK. The CDR3 consists of 17 residues. The CDR3 region is CASSSAGPGSGANVLTF. The CDR3, as DNA: TGTGCCAGCAGCTCCGCGGGTCCCGGCTCTGGGGCCAACGTCCTGACTTTC.